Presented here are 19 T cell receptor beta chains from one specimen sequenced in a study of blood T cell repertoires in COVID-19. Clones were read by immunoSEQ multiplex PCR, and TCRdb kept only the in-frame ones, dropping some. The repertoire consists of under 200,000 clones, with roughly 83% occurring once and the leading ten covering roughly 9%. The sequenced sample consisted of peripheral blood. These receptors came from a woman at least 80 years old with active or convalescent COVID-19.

CDR3 in DNA: TGCAGCGTCCAGGACAGGGAGGTTTACAATGAGCAGTTCTTC. This gives the protein CSVQDREVYNEQFF. The chain links TRBV29-1 to TRBJ2-1, with 8 bases that match TRBD1. The CDR3 has 14 residues. The V segment lost 6 bases and the J segment 4 bases; nucleotides outside the gene matches: 8. Germline V CDR1 and CDR2: SQVTM, ANQGSEA.

The DNA of the CDR3 is TGTGCCAGTAGTTACGCAGGGAATTCACCCCTCCACTTT. The encoded protein is CASSYAGNSPLHF. V usage is TRBV19 and J usage is TRBJ1-6, with TRBD1 as a possible D gene (5 bases). Germline CDR1 LNHDA, CDR2 SQIVND (reference sequence). The CDR3 sequence is 13 residues long. V was trimmed by 5 bases and J by 7 bases, leaving 9 bases between them. Full variable domain (rest looked up from reference TRBV19 and TRBJ1-6): DGGITQSPKYLFRKEGQNVTLSCEQNLNHDAMYWYRQDPGQGLRLIYYSQIVNDFQKGDIAEGYSVSREKKESFPLTVTSAQKNPTAFYLCASSYAGNSPLHFGNGTRLTVT.

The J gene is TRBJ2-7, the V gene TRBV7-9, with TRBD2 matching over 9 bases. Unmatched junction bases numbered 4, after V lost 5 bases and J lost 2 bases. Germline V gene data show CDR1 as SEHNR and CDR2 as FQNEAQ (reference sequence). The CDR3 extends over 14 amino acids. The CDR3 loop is CASSPSGAPYEQYF. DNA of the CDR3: TGTGCCAGCAGCCCTAGCGGGGCCCCCTACGAGCAGTACTTC.

The CDR3 is CASSLALAGGYEQYF. The CDR3 coding sequence is TGCGCCAGCAGCTTGGCCTTAGCGGGGGGCTACGAGCAGTACTTC. V and J are TRBV5-1 and TRBJ2-7; 10 bases are a match to TRBD2. The J segment lost 3 bases and the V segment lost 0 bases, leaving 3 bases of the junction unmatched. The CDR3 has 15 amino acids. Germline-derived CDR1 and CDR2 are SGHRS and YFSETQ.

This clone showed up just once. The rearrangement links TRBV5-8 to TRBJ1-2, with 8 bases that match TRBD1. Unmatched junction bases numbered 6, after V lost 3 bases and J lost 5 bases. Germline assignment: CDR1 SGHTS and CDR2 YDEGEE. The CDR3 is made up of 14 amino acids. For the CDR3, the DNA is TGTGCCAGCAGCTCTTCAGGGGGCGCTTATGGCTACACCTTC. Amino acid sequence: CASSSSGGAYGYTF. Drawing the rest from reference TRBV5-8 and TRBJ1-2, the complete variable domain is EAGVTQSPTHLIKTRGQQATLRCSPISGHTSVYWYQQALGLGLQFLLWYDEGEERNRGNFPPRFSGRQFPNYSSELNVNALELEDSALYLCASSSSGGAYGYTFGSGTRLTVV.

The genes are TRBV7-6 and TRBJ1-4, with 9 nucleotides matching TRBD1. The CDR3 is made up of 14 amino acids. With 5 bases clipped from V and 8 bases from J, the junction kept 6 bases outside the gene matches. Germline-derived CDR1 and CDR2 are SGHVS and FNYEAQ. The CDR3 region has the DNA TGTGCCAGCAGCACCGGACAGGGGAACGAAAAACTGTTTTTT. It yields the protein CASSTGQGNEKLFF.

CDR3 DNA: TGTGCCAGCAGTCCCAATCCGGGTCAGCCCCAGCATTTT. Encoded protein: CASSPNPGQPQHF. The rearrangement joins TRBV7-2 to TRBJ1-5; unclear D gene. This CDR3 contains 13 residues. CDR1 SGHTA and CDR2 FQGNSA come from the germline V gene. V shed 6 bases and J shed 6 bases, with 12 bases lying between them.

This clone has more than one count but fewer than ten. The CDR3 sequence is CASSYRGFGEQYF. The CDR3 region has the DNA TGTGCCAGCAGCTATAGAGGGTTTGGCGAGCAGTACTTC. This chain connects TRBV9 to TRBJ2-7, with D possibly matching TRBD2 (5 bases). The CDR3 length is 13 residues. Germline V gene data show CDR1 as SGDLS and CDR2 as YYNGEE. Trimming removed 4 bases at V and 6 bases at J, with 14 bases between.

Here the CDR3 reads CASSEQGASGYTF. Here the CDR3 DNA reads TGTGCCAGCAGTGAACAGGGGGCCAGCGGCTACACCTTC. The chain uses TRBV25-1 and TRBJ1-2, with TRBD1 identical over 8 bases. V lost 2 bases to trimming and J lost 8 bases; unmatched junction nucleotides: 4. This CDR3 has 13 amino acids. Germline V CDR1 and CDR2: MGHDK, SYGVNS.

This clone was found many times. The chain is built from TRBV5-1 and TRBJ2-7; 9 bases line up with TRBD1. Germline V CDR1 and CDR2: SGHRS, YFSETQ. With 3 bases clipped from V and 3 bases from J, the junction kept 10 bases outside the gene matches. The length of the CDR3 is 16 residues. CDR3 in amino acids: CASSSPGQGKIYEQYF. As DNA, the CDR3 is TGCGCCAGCAGCTCACCGGGACAGGGAAAAATCTACGAGCAGTACTTC.

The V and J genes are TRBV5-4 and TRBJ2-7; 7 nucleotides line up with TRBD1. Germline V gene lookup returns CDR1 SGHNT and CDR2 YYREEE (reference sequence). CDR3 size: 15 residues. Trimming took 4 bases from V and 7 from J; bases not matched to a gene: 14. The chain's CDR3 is CASSPDRPTPEEQYF. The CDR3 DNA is TGTGCCAGCAGCCCGGACAGGCCCACCCCGGAAGAGCAGTACTTC. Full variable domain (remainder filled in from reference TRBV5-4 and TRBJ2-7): ETGVTQSPTHLIKTRGQQVTLRCSSQSGHNTVSWYQQALGQGPQFIFQYYREEENGRGNFPPRFSGLQFPNYSSELNVNALELDDSALYLCASSPDRPTPEEQYFGPGTRLTVT.

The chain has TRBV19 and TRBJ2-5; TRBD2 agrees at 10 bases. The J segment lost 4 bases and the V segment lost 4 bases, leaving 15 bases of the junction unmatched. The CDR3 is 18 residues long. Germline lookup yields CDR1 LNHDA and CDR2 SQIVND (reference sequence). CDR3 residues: CASSSGSGGTPGGETQYF. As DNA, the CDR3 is TGTGCCAGTAGTAGTGGTAGCGGGGGGACTCCTGGGGGAGAGACCCAGTACTTC.

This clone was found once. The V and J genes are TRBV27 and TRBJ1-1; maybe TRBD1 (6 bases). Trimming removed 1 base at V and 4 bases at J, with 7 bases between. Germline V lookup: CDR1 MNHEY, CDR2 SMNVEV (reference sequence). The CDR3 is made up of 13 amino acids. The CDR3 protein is CASSLYRVTEAFF. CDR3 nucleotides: TGTGCCAGCAGTTTATACAGGGTCACTGAAGCTTTCTTT.

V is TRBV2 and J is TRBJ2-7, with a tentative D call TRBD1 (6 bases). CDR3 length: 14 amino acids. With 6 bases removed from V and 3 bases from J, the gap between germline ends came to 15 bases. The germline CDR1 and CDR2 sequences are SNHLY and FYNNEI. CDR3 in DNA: TGTGCCAGCAGATACCGGGACACTTACTACGAGCAGTACTTC. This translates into CASRYRDTYYEQYF. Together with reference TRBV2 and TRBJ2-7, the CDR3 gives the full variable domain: EPEVTQTPSHQVTQMGQEVILRCVPISNHLYFYWYRQILGQKVEFLVSFYNNEISEKSEIFDDQFSVERPDGSNFTLKIRSTKLEDSAMYFCASRYRDTYYEQYFGPGTRLTVT.

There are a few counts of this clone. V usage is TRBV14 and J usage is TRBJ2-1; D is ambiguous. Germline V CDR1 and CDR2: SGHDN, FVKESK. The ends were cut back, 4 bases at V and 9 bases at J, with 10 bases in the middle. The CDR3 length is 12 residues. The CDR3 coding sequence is TGTGCCAGCAGCCGGAGTAGATTTGAGCAGTTCTTC. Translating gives CASSRSRFEQFF.

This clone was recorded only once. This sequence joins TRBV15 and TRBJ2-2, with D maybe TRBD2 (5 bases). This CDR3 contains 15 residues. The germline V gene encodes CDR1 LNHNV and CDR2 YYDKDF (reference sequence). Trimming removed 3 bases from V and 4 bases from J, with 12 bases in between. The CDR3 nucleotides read TGTGCCACCAGCAGCCGGGGTCTAAGCACCGGGGAGCTGTTTTTT. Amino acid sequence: CATSSRGLSTGELFF.

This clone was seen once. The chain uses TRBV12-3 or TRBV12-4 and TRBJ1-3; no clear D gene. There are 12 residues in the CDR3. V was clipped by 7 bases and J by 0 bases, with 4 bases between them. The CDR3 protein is CASTGSGNTIYF. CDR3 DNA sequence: TGTGCCAGCACGGGCTCTGGAAACACCATATATTTT.

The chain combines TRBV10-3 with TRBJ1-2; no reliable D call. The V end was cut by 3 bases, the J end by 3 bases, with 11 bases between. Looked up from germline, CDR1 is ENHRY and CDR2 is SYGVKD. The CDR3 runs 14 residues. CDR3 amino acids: CAISDPPRDYGYTF. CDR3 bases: TGTGCCATCAGTGATCCCCCCCGGGACTATGGCTACACCTTC.

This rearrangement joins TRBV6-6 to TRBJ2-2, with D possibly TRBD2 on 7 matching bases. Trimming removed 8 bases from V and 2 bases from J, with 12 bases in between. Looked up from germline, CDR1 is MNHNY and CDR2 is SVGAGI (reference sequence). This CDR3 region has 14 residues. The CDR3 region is CASRGGGNTGELFF. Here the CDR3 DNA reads TGTGCCAGCCGAGGGGGGGGCAACACCGGGGAGCTGTTTTTT.